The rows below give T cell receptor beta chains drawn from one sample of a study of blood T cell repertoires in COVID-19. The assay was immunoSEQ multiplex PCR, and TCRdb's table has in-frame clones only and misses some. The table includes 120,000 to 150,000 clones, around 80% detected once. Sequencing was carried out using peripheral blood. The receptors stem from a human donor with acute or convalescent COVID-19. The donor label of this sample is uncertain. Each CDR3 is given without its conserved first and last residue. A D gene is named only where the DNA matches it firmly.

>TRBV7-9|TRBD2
ASSFIAGAETQY
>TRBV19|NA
ASSTYRASTDTQY
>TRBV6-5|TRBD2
ASSLTSGGVETQY
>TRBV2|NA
ASSDREGQLYGYT
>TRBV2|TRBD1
ASRRQGEAF
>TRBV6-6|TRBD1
ASSRDSRGNQPQH
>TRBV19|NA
ASSGGSGSNNSPLH
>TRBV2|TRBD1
ASSGTGGIYGYT
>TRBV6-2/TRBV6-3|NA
ASGPRLYNEQF
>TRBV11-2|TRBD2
ASSLDSRTSGGTDTQY
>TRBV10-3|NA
AISEPQPNEQF
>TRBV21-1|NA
ASSKEVEGLDGYT
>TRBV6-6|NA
ASSYLGQSRNEQF
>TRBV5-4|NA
ASSLEGGRTQY
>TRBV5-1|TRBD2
ASSRTSVNYEQY
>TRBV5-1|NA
ASSLAGGREGYEQY
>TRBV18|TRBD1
ASSPPTGSVYGYT
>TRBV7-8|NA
ASTPSGGGSYEQY
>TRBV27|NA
ASSSQGMNTEAF
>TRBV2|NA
ASITQGMRTNEKLF
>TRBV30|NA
AWTRGLSYEQY
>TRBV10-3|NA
ATRGQNTGELF
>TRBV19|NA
ASRGAPGANVLT
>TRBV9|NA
ASSVGPTVPYGYT
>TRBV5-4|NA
ASRLGQANTGELF
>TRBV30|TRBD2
AWSLGGGSDEQF
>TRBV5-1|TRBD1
ASSLVGTGTGEQY
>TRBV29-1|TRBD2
SVKAGGLKEQF
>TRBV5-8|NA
ASRHRVVGANVLT
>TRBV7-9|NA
ASSFDWRSYEQY
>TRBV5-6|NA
ASLPLGGTLSYGYT
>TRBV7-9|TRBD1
ASSLGGQGLGYT
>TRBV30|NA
AWSALGRGAYQPQH
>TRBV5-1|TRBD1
ASSYTGQGSEGYT
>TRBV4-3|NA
ASSQDLRGFQPQH
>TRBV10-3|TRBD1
AISYQQGAHEQF
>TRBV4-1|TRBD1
ASSQDPARTGNYEQY
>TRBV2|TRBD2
ASRNHGLAGGGNEQF
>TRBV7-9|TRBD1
ASSLWGQGDEKLF
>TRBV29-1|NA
SVTNGDQPQH
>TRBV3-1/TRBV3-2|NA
ASSQDQGVSGTGQY
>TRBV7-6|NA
ASRLGGVNEKLF
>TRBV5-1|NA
ASSSLPGLNTEAF
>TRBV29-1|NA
SVRSGNQPQH
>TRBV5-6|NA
ASSQLSRGTNTGELF
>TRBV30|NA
AWSGGHNQPQH
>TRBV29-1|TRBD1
SGRQGGMGTEAF
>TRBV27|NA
ASSPVGRPPYEQY
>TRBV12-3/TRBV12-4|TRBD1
ASSSTGVGYT
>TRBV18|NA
ASSPLRGATDSGNTIY
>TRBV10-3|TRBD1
AISRQGAHPYEQY
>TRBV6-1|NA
ASSEFRAYSNQPQH
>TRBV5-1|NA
ASSLAPGSGNTIY
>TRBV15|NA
PTSRIYPGAQGGSGANVLT
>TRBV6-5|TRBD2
ASSRSTSGGLEQY
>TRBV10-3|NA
AISESLDRNTEAF
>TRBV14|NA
ASSQGGTLSGGYT